This T cell receptor (beta chain) was captured by sequencing in a study of control samples from healthy donors and cancer patients (dated by TCRdb to 2018 to 2020). The receptor library was made with the immunoSEQ multiplex PCR assay. Imported from immuneACCESS, the table was reduced by TCRdb to in-frame sequences with V and J called. These copies leave out some clones; in studies compared against another copy, an unresolved V gene accounts for under half, and the cause of the remainder is not known. The sample includes 150,000 or so clones, with 85% to 95% observed a single time. Jointly, the top ten make up 12% to 15% of the sample. Comment on this clone: Its binding antigen is unknown. Base qualities are missing; no much larger clone stands one base away.

In the germline V gene, CDR1 corresponds to SNHLY and CDR2 to FYNNEI. The CDR3 spans 15 residues, from the cysteine through the phenylalanine. Here the CDR3 DNA is all that survives: 45 bases in frame from base 1. V is shortened by 3 bases, J by 0 bases, and the region joining them spans 12 bases. The TCR was taken from a man aged 55-75 years with colorectal cancer. The sequencing sample was made of PBMCs. The rearrangement combines TRBV2 with TRBJ2-7; the D gene remains uncertain. CDR3 loop: CASSDSFASSYEQYF. The DNA sequence reads TGTGCCAGCAGTGACAGCTTTGCTAGCTCCTACGAGCAGTACTTC.